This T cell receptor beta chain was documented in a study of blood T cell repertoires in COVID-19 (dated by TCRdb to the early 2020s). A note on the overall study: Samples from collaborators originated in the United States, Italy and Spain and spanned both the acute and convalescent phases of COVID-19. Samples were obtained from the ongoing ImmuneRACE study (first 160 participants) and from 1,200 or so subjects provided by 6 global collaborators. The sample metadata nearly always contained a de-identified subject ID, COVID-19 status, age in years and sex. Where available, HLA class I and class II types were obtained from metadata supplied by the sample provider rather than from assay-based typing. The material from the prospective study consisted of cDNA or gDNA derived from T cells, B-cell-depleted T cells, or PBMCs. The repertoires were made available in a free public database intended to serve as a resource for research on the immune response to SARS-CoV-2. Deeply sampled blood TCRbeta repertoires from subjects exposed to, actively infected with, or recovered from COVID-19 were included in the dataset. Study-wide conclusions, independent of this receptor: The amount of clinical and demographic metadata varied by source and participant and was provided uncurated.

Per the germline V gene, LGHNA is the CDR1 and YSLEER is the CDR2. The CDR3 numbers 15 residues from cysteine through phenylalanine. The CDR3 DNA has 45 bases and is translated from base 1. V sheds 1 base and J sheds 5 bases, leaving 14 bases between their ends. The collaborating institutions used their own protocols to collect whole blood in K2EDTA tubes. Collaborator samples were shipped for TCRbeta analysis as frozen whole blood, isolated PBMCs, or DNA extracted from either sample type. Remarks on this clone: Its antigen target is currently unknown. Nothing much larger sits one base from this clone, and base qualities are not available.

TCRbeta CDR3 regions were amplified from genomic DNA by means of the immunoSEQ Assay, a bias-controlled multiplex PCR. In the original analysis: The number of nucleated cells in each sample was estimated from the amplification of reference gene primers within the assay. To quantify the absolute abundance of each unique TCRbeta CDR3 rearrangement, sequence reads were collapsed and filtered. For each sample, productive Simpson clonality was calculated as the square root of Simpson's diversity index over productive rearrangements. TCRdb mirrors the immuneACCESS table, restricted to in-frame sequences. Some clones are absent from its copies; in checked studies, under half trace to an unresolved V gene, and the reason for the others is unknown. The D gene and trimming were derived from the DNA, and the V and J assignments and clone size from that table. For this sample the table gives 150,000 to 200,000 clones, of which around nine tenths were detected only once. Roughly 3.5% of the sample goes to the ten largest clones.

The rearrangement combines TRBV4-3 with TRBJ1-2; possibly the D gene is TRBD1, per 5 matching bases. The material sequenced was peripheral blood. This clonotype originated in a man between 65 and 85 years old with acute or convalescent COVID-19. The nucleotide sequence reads TGCGCCAGCAGCCAAGTCGGGCAGGGCTCTTATGGCTACACCTTC. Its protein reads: CASSQVGQGSYGYTF.